What follows are 23 T cell receptor beta chains derived from one specimen sequenced in a study of T cells after yellow fever vaccination. TCRdb used MiXCR to reprocess the 5' RACE reads, holding one entry per CDR3 protein. The data hold about 310,000 distinct CDR3 sequences, with 3.6% observed a single time. The material sequenced was PBMCs, taken on the day of the yellow fever booster vaccination. These TCRs come from a young man who received the YFV17D yellow fever vaccine.

Ten or more counts support this clonotype. The V and J genes are TRBV3-1 and TRBJ2-3; weak D call: TRBD2 (5 bases). The germline V gene has CDR1 LGHDT and CDR2 YNNKEL (reference sequence). V was shortened by 4 bases and J by 0 bases, with 17 bases between the two germline ends. This CDR3 has 17 residues. The CDR3: CASSPGTGGSSTDTQYF. The CDR3, as DNA: TGTGCCAGCAGCCCAGGAACTGGAGGATCTAGCACAGATACGCAGTATTTT.

This clonotype was observed at least ten times. The chain links TRBV4-3 to TRBJ2-1; 10 bases are a match to TRBD2. The CDR3 loop spans 15 amino acids. Losses at the gene ends were 3 bases for V and 6 bases for J; bases not matched to a gene: 5. Germline V gene lookup returns CDR1 LGHNA and CDR2 YSLEER. In nucleotides, the CDR3 is TGCGCCAGCAGCCATGGACTAGCGGAGATCAATGAGCAGTTCTTC. The encoded protein is CASSHGLAEINEQFF.

This clonotype has ten or more counts. This chain joins TRBV5-1 and TRBJ1-1; D may be TRBD1 (5 bases). This CDR3 comprises 15 residues. Germline V gene data show CDR1 as SGHRS and CDR2 as YFSETQ. V lost 0 bases and J 2 bases, leaving 11 bases between the germline ends. The CDR3: CASSLAFQGNTEAFF. As DNA, the CDR3 is TGCGCCAGCAGCTTGGCTTTTCAGGGAAACACTGAAGCTTTCTTT. Supplemented by reference TRBV5-1 and TRBJ1-1, the full variable domain reads KAGVTQTPRYLIKTRGQQVTLSCSPISGHRSVSWYQQTPGQGLQFLFEYFSETQRNKGNFPGRFSGRQFSNSRSEMNVSTLELGDSALYLCASSLAFQGNTEAFFGQGTRLTVV.

The chain links TRBV20-1 to TRBJ1-5; possible D gene TRBD1, 6 bases. This CDR3 has 14 residues. V was cut by 6 bases and J by 4 bases, with 16 bases left in between. Germline V gene lookup returns CDR1 DFQATT and CDR2 SNEGSKA (reference sequence). CDR3 protein: CSARGTGFNQPQHF. The CDR3 bases are TGCAGTGCCCGCGGAACAGGGTTTAATCAGCCCCAGCATTTT.

Ten or more counts support this clonotype. The chain employs TRBV11-2 and TRBJ2-3; D is ambiguous. Germline assignment: CDR1 SGHAT and CDR2 FQNNGV. The CDR3 sequence is 15 residues long. V was pared by 2 bases and J by 0 bases, with 9 bases between. The CDR3 DNA is TGTGCCAGCAGCTTACGGAGTCGCAGCACAGATACGCAGTATTTT. It codes for CASSLRSRSTDTQYF.

This clonotype was observed a few times. This rearrangement joins TRBV18 to TRBJ1-1; 8 bases line up with TRBD1. The germline gives CDR1 KGHSH, CDR2 LQKENI. The ends lost 3 bases at V and 4 bases at J; junction bases unmatched: 10. This CDR3 contains 16 residues. The CDR3 coding sequence is TGTGCCAGCTCACCTTACACGGACAGGGACGGCACTGAAGCTTTCTTT. It codes for CASSPYTDRDGTEAFF.

This clonotype was recorded a few times. CDR3 sequence reads: CASSWGQGPFDEQYF. CDR3 nucleotides: TGTGCCAGCAGCTGGGGACAGGGCCCATTCGACGAGCAGTACTTC. The V gene is TRBV7-6, the J gene TRBJ2-7, with TRBD1 identical over 9 bases. Per the germline V gene, CDR1 is SGHVS and CDR2 is FNYEAQ. The CDR3 is made up of 15 amino acids. V gave up 4 bases and J gave up 5 bases; unmatched junction bases: 9. Combining the CDR3 with reference TRBV7-6 and TRBJ2-7 gives the whole variable domain GAGVSQSPRYKVTKRGQDVALRCDPISGHVSLYWYRQALGQGPEFLTYFNYEAQQDKSGLPNDRFSAERPEGSISTLTIQRTEQRDSAMYRCASSWGQGPFDEQYFGPGTRLTVT.

This clonotype was found many times. This rearrangement joins TRBV21-1 to TRBJ2-7; the table's D call of TRBD2 was not tested on the DNA. TRBV21-1 is labeled a pseudogene. The CDR3 runs to 14 residues. The CDR3 DNA sequence: TGTGCCAGCAGCAAAGCGCGGAAGCGGGGCGAGCAGTACTTC. Amino acids: CASSKARKRGEQYF.

This clonotype occurred a few times. The J gene is TRBJ1-6, the V gene TRBV7-2, with a weak D call TRBD1 (6 bases). The CDR3 sequence is 15 residues long. The V and J ends lost 1 base and 12 bases respectively, with 16 bases between them. CDR1 SGHTA and CDR2 FQGNSA come from the germline V gene. The CDR3 loop is CASSLGGAHPGPLHF. CDR3 bases: TGTGCCAGCAGCTTAGGGGGGGCCCACCCGGGACCCCTCCACTTT.

V and J are TRBV18 and TRBJ1-2, with 8 bases fitting TRBD1. Trimming took 7 bases from V and 4 from J; bases not matched to a gene: 8. There are 14 residues in the CDR3. Germline assignment: CDR1 KGHSH and CDR2 LQKENI. CDR3 sequence: CASFAGDRSYGYTF. CDR3 DNA sequence: TGTGCCAGCTTCGCCGGGGACAGGTCCTATGGCTACACCTTC. Filled out from reference TRBV18 and TRBJ1-2, the complete variable domain reads NAGVMQNPRHLVRRRGQEARLRCSPMKGHSHVYWYRQLPEEGLKFMVYLQKENIIDESGMPKERFSAEFPKEGPSILRIQQVVRGDSAAYFCASFAGDRSYGYTFGSGTRLTVV.

The chain links TRBV11-2 to TRBJ2-5; TRBD2 matches 9 bases. With V trimmed by 1 base and J by 5 bases, 8 bases remained unmatched. This CDR3 spans 16 amino acids. Per the germline V gene, CDR1 is SGHAT and CDR2 is FQNNGV. The CDR3, as DNA: TGTGCCAGCAGCTTAGTTGCGGGGGGGGGTTCCGAGACCCAGTACTTC. Translation: CASSLVAGGGSETQYF.

This clonotype was seen only a few times. The rearrangement links TRBV6-1 to TRBJ2-7, with 7 bases identical to TRBD1. Germline lookup yields CDR1 MNHNS and CDR2 SASEGT. J gave up 3 bases and V 0 bases, and 2 bases lay outside the gene matches. The CDR3 consists of 14 residues. The CDR3 nucleotides are TGTGCCAGCAGTGAAGCATCAGGGGGCTACGAGCAGTACTTC. It codes for CASSEASGGYEQYF.

This clonotype was seen repeatedly, ten times or more. The chain joins TRBV7-2 to TRBJ2-7; no reliable D call. Germline assignment: CDR1 SGHTA and CDR2 FQGNSA. V lost 4 bases and J 0 bases, leaving 13 bases between the germline ends. The CDR3 is 15 amino acids. CDR3 amino acids: CASSYDILSSYEQYF. In DNA form, the CDR3 reads TGTGCCAGCAGCTACGACATCCTGAGCTCCTACGAGCAGTACTTC.

This clonotype came up many times. The chain combines TRBV9 with TRBJ2-3; D may be TRBD2 (5 bases). The germline V gene encodes CDR1 SGDLS and CDR2 YYNGEE. Trimming took off 0 bases at V and 8 bases at J, with 7 bases between the two ends. This CDR3 comprises 12 residues. Here the CDR3 DNA reads TGTGCCAGCAGCGTAGGAGAGGGTACGCAGTATTTT. This sequence encodes CASSVGEGTQYF.

The chain links TRBV7-7 to TRBJ2-6; D gene ambiguous. Looked up from germline, CDR1 is SSHAT and CDR2 is FNYEAQ (reference sequence). Trimming cost V 2 bases and J 2 bases, with 7 bases left between them. The CDR3 spans 15 residues. CDR3 amino acids: CASSLLPAGANVLTF. In nucleotides, the CDR3 is TGTGCCAGCAGCTTATTGCCAGCTGGGGCCAACGTCCTGACTTTC.

In this sample, this clonotype turned up many times. The chain couples TRBV7-2 to TRBJ2-7; tentatively, D is TRBD1 (6 bases). The CDR3 runs 13 residues. The V and J ends lost 3 bases and 5 bases respectively, with 11 bases between them. Germline CDR1 reads SGHTA; CDR2 reads FQGNSA. The CDR3 DNA reads as TGTGCCAGCAGCTTCTCCAGGGGTCACGAGCAGTACGTC. Translation: CASSFSRGHEQYV.

This chain joins TRBV7-6 and TRBJ2-7; 11 bases line up with TRBD1. Per germline, CDR1 SGHVS and CDR2 FNYEAQ. Trimming cost V 0 bases and J 4 bases; bases outside gene matches: 2. This CDR3 contains 15 residues. CDR3 DNA sequence: TGTGCCAGCAGCTTAGCCGGGGACAGGGGGTACGAGCAGTACTTC. Translated: CASSLAGDRGYEQYF.

This chain connects TRBV20-1 to TRBJ2-5, with a weak D call TRBD2 (7 bases). V gave up 5 bases and J gave up 5 bases, with 12 bases separating them. Per germline, CDR1 DFQATT and CDR2 SNEGSKA (reference sequence). The CDR3 totals 12 residues. CDR3 amino acids: CSAWGGPETQYF. Here the CDR3 DNA reads TGCAGTGCTTGGGGGGGCCCGGAGACCCAGTACTTC.

This clonotype was detected many times. The chain combines TRBV7-9 with TRBJ2-7, with a possible D match to TRBD1 (6 bases). CDR3 length: 12 amino acids. Germline CDR1 reads SEHNR; CDR2 reads FQNEAQ (reference sequence). Trimming cost V 4 bases and J 6 bases, with 10 bases left between them. CDR3 sequence: CASSSGVAEQYF. In nucleotides, the CDR3 is TGTGCCAGCAGCTCAGGGGTGGCCGAGCAGTACTTC.

The V call is TRBV5-4, the J call TRBJ2-3; D gene ambiguous. The CDR3 has 16 amino acids. Germline assignment: CDR1 SGHNT and CDR2 YYREEE (reference sequence). Trimming cost V 0 bases and J 4 bases, with 15 bases left between them. CDR3 coding DNA: TGTGCCAGCAGCTTGGGACTCCCGTTCCCAGCAGATACGCAGTATTTT. It is translated as CASSLGLPFPADTQYF. The full variable domain, completed using reference TRBV5-4 and TRBJ2-3, is ETGVTQSPTHLIKTRGQQVTLRCSSQSGHNTVSWYQQALGQGPQFIFQYYREEENGRGNFPPRFSGLQFPNYSSELNVNALELDDSALYLCASSLGLPFPADTQYFGPGTRLTVL.

This clonotype was detected many times. This rearrangement joins TRBV5-1 to TRBJ2-1; 11 bases fit TRBD2. The germline V gene has CDR1 SGHRS and CDR2 YFSETQ. This CDR3 region has 14 residues. After removal of 5 bases from V and 7 bases from J, the junction contained 5 bases not matched to a gene. The chain's CDR3 is CASRGTSGTNEQFF. The CDR3, as DNA: TGCGCCAGCAGGGGGACTAGCGGAACGAATGAGCAGTTCTTC. Complete variable domain (other parts from reference TRBV5-1 and TRBJ2-1): KAGVTQTPRYLIKTRGQQVTLSCSPISGHRSVSWYQQTPGQGLQFLFEYFSETQRNKGNFPGRFSGRQFSNSRSEMNVSTLELGDSALYLCASRGTSGTNEQFFGPGTRLTVL.

The J gene is TRBJ1-5, the V gene TRBV7-8; 7 bases align to TRBD1. Germline CDR1 reads SGHVS; CDR2 reads FQNEAQ. CDR3 size: 14 residues. Trimming took 5 bases from V and 6 from J; bases not matched to a gene: 7. For the CDR3, the DNA is TGTGCCAGCAGCACAAACAGGGGCGGTCAGCCCCAGCATTTT. Its translation is CASSTNRGGQPQHF.

This clonotype was seen ten or more times. The chain employs TRBV7-8 and TRBJ1-1; D gene ambiguous. Per the germline V gene, CDR1 is SGHVS and CDR2 is FQNEAQ. This CDR3 has 11 residues. V lost 6 bases, J lost 8 bases, and 10 bases lay in between. CDR3 bases: TGTGCCAGCAGTCCGATTTCCGAAGCTTTCTTT. It specifies CASSPISEAFF. Based on the CDR3 plus reference TRBV7-8 and TRBJ1-1, the full variable domain is GAGVSQSPRYKVAKRGQDVALRCDPISGHVSLFWYQQALGQGPEFLTYFQNEAQLDKSGLPSDRFFAERPEGSVSTLKIQRTQQEDSAVYLCASSPISEAFFGQGTRLTVV.